Listed below are T cell receptor beta chains from one sample, sequenced in a study of cytomegalovirus exposure and HLA in healthy donors. TCRdb keeps only in-frame clones here, not all; method: immunoSEQ multiplex PCR. The sample has about 73,000 clones, 75% seen once. Material for sequencing was PBMCs. The receptors derive from an older man in good health and CMV-seronegative. CDR3s include the opening cysteine and the closing phenylalanine or tryptophan. Each record gives: clone size, V gene, J gene, CDR3 protein. The size entry is marked missing in some rows and otherwise reads once, few, many or a size class.

few,TRBV6-1,TRBJ1-6,CASSPVGQGNSPLHF
.,TRBV4-1,TRBJ1-4,CASSYPDRQQIINEKLFF
.,TRBV18,TRBJ2-1,CASSPSRTGGNEQFF
once,TRBV7-6,TRBJ2-5,CASTPSGTGIETQYF
many,TRBV4-3,TRBJ2-7,CASSQVGTGDASYEQYF
.,TRBV5-1,TRBJ2-1,CASSLAGSEEEYNEQFF
once,TRBV6-4,TRBJ2-2,CASSEDGANTGELFF
few,TRBV6-5,TRBJ2-4,CASSYGQGTNIQYF
.,TRBV7-8,.,CASSLLELDYEQYF
.,TRBV4-3,TRBJ1-6,CASSQERENSPLHF
.,TRBV6-5,TRBJ1-6,CASSFREGSPLHF
once,TRBV7-2,TRBJ1-1,CASSPLGGGTEAFF
.,TRBV7-2,TRBJ2-7,CASSLGEGYEQYF
once,TRBV5-1,TRBJ2-1,CASSRGASDNEQFF